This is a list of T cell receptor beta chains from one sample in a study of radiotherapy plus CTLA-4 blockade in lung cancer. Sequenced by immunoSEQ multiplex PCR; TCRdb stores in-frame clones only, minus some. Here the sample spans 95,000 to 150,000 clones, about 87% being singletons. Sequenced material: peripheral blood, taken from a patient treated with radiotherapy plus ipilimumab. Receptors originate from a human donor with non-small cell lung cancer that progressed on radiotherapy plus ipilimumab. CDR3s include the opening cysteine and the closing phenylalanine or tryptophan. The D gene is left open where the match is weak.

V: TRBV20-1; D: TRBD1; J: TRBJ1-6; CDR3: CSARVGGPLHF; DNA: TGCAGTGCTAGAGTAGGGGGCCCCCTCCACTTT
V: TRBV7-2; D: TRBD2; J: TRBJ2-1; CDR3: CASSIAGAPTEQFF; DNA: TGTGCCAGCAGCATAGCGGGAGCTCCCACTGAGCAGTTCTTC
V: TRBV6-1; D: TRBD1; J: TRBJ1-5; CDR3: CASSGQGISNQPQHF; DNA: TGTGCCAGCAGTGGACAGGGTATCAGCAATCAGCCCCAGCATTTT
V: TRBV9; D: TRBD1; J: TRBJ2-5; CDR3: CASSQTGYWETQYF; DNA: TGTGCCAGCAGTCAGACAGGGTACTGGGAGACCCAGTACTTC
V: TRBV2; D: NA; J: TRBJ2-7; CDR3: CASSSSLWEQYF; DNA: TGTGCCAGCAGTTCCTCGCTCTGGGAGCAGTACTTC
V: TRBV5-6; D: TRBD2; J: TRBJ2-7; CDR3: CASSYGTNSYEQYF; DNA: TGTGCCAGCAGCTACGGGACTAACTCCTACGAGCAGTACTTC
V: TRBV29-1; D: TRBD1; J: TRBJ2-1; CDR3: CSVDRDSYNEQFF; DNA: TGCAGCGTTGACCGGGACAGTTACAATGAGCAGTTCTTC
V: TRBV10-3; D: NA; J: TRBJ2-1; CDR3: CAISDTESYNEQFF; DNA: TGTGCCATCAGTGATACGGAATCCTACAATGAGCAGTTCTTC
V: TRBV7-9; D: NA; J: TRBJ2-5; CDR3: CASSRGLGAQETQYF; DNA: TGTGCCAGCAGCCGAGGCTTAGGCGCACAAGAGACCCAGTACTTC
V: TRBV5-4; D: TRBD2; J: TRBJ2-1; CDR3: CASSFPGGDYNEQFF; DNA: TGTGCCAGCAGCTTTCCGGGAGGAGACTACAATGAGCAGTTCTTC
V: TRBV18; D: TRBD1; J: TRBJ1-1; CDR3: CASSSTGTGTEAFF; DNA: TGTGCCAGCTCATCGACAGGGACGGGGACTGAAGCTTTCTTT
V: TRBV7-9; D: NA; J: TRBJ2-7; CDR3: CASSLGDSASRDEQYF; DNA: TGTGCCAGCAGCTTAGGGGATTCGGCCTCAAGGGACGAGCAGTACTTC
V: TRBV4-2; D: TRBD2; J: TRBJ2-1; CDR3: CASSQTSGYNEQFF; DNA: TGTGCCAGCAGCCAAACTAGCGGTTACAATGAGCAGTTCTTC
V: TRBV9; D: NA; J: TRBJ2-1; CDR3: CASSVGFGVDEQFF; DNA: TGTGCCAGCAGCGTAGGTTTCGGGGTCGATGAGCAGTTCTTC
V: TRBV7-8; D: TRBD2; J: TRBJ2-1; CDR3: CASSLIGRRSSYNEQFF; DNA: TGTGCCAGCAGCTTAATCGGGAGGAGGAGCTCCTACAATGAGCAGTTCTTC
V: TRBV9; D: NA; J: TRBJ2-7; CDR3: CASSPRGSSGYEQYF; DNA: TGTGCCAGCAGCCCGCGGGGATCGAGTGGATACGAGCAGTACTTC
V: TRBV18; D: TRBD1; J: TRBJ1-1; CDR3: CASSFLPGQGAFIAEAFF; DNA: TGTGCCAGCTCATTTTTGCCCGGACAGGGGGCTTTTATTGCTGAAGCTTTCTTT
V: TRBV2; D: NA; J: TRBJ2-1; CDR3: CASKRETGYNEQFF; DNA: TGTGCCAGCAAAAGGGAGACTGGCTACAATGAGCAGTTCTTC
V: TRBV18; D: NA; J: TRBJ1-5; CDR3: CASSPGDPDQPQHF; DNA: TGTGCCAGCTCACCGGGAGATCCCGATCAGCCCCAGCATTTT
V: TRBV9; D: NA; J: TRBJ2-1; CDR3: CASSVGTGVYNEQFF; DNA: TGTGCCAGCAGCGTAGGGACGGGGGTATACAATGAGCAGTTCTTC